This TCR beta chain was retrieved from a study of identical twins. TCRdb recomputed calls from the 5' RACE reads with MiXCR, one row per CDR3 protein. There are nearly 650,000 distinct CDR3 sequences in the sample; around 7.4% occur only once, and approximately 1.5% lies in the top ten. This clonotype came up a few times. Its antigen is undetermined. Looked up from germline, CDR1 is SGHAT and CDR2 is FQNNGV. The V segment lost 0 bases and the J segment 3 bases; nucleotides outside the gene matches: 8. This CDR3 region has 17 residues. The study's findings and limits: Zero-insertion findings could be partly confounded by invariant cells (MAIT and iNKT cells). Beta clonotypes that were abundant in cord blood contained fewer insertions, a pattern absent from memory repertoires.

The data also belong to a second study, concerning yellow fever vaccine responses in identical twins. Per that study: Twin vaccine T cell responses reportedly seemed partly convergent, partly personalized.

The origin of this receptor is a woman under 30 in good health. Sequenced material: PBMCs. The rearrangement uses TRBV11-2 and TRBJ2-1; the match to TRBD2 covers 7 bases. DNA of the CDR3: TGTGCCAGCAGCTTAGATTATCAAGCGGGGTACTACAATGAGCAGTTCTTC. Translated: CASSLDYQAGYYNEQFF.